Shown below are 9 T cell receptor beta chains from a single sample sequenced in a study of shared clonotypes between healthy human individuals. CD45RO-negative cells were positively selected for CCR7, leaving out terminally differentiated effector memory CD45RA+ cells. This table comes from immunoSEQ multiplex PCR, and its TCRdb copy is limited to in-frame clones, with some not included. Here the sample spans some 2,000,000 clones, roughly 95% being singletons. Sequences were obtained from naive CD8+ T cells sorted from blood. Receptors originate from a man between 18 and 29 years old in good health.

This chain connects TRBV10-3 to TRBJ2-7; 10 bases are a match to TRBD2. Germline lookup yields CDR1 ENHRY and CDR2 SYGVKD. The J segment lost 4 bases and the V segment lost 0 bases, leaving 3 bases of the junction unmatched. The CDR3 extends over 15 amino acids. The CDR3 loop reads CAISESTSGDYEQYF. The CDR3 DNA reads TGTGCCATCAGTGAGTCAACTAGCGGGGATTACGAGCAGTACTTC.

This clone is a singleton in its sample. The CDR3 is CASSFTGGGETQYF. Written as DNA, the CDR3 is TGTGCCAGCAGCTTCACAGGGGGTGGAGAGACCCAGTACTTC. The rearrangement uses TRBV13 and TRBJ2-5, with TRBD1 identical over 8 bases. Germline CDR1 and CDR2: PRHDT and FYEKMQ (reference sequence). V trimming: 3 bases; J trimming: 4 bases; junction bases outside the gene matches: 4. The CDR3 extends over 14 amino acids.

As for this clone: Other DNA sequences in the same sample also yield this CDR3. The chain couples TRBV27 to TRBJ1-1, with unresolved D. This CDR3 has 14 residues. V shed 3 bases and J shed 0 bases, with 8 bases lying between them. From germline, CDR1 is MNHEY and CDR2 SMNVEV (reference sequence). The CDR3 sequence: CASSLTGMNTEAFF. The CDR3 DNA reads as TGTGCCAGCAGTTTGACGGGTATGAACACTGAAGCTTTCTTT.

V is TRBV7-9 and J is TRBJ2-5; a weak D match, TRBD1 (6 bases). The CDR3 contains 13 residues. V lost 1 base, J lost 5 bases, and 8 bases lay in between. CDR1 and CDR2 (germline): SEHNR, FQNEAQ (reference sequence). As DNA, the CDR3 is TGTGCCAGCAGCTTAGACAGGGCCGAGACCCAGTACTTC. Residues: CASSLDRAETQYF.

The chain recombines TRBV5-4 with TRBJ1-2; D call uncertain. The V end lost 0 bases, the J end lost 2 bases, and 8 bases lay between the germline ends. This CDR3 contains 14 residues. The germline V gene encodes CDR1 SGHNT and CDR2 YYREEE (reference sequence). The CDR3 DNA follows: TGTGCCAGCAGCTTGGTCGCCAGCAACTATGGCTACACCTTC. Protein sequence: CASSLVASNYGYTF. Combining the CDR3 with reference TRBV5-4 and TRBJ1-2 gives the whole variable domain ETGVTQSPTHLIKTRGQQVTLRCSSQSGHNTVSWYQQALGQGPQFIFQYYREEENGRGNFPPRFSGLQFPNYSSELNVNALELDDSALYLCASSLVASNYGYTFGSGTRLTVV.

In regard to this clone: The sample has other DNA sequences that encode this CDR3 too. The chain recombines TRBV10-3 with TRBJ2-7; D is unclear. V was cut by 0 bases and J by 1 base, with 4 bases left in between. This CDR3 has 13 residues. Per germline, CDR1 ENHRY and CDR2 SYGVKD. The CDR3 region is CAISESSSYEQYF. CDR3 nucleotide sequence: TGTGCCATCAGTGAGTCCTCGTCCTACGAGCAGTACTTC.

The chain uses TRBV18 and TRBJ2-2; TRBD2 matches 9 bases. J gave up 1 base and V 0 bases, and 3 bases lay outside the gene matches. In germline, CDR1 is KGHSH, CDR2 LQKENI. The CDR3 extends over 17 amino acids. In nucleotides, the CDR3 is TGTGCCAGCTCACCACCGGCTAGCGGGAAGAACACCGGGGAGCTGTTTTTT. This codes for CASSPPASGKNTGELFF.

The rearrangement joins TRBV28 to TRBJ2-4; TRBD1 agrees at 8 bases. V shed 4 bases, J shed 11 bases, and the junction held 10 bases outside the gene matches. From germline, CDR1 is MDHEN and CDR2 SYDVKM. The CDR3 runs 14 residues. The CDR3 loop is CASSSRLQGDLQYF. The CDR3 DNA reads TGTGCCAGCAGTTCCCGCCTACAGGGGGACCTTCAGTACTTC.

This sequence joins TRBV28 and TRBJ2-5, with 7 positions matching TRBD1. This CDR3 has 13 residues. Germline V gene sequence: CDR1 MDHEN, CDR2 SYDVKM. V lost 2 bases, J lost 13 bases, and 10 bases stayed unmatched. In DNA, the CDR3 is TGTGCCAGCAGTTTAGAGGGGGCCCTGATTCGGTACTTC. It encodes CASSLEGALIRYF.